This T cell receptor (beta chain) was captured by sequencing in a study of CD8+CD57+ T cells in acquired aplastic anemia. CDR1 and CDR2 (germline): LNHDA, SQIVND (reference sequence). The CDR3 consists of 15 residues. V was pared by 1 base and J by 1 base, with 8 bases between. According to the study, genomic DNA was the template for TCR beta VDJ and CDR3 profiling. TCRdb redid the calling of the reads with MiXCR, one entry per CDR3 protein. Found here are 150,000 to 200,000 distinct CDR3 sequences, more than 45% of them singletons; the top ten hold 1.1%. Patients sequenced had flow cytometry evidence of CD8+CD57+ cell expansion. The cohort consisted entirely of patients having severe acquired aplastic anemia.

Specimen: sorted CD4+, CD8+, or CD8+CD57+ T cells (not recorded which) from PBMCs. The chain couples TRBV19 to TRBJ2-1; D not resolved. This TCR derives from a human donor with aplastic anemia. Here the CDR3 reads CASSIGQTSYNEQFF. The DNA for the CDR3 is TGTGCCAGTAGTATAGGGCAAACATCCTACAATGAGCAGTTCTTC.